This TCR beta chain was identified during a study of T cell clonotyping in hematopoietic cell transplantation. The V end lost 0 bases, the J end lost 3 bases, and 12 bases lay between the germline ends. The CDR3 contains 16 residues. Germline V gives CDR1 SGHDT, CDR2 YYEEEE. This table comes from immunoSEQ multiplex PCR, and its TCRdb copy is limited to in-frame clones, with some not included. Found here are roughly 29,000 clones, about 94% of them singletons; the top ten hold roughly 10%. Regarding this clone: The antigen remains unidentified.

Study outcomes and limitations: Few recipient clonotypes overlapped donors; over 95% were de novo at given depth. After transplant, recipient diversity fell while pathologically expanded clonotypes grew through day 180. Higher Inverse Simpson Index values in graft donor and pretransplant recipient predicted broader posttransplant TCR diversity.

The rearrangement joins TRBV5-6 to TRBJ1-4; weak D call: TRBD1 (5 bases). The source of this sequence is a female patient aged 50 to 65 who had an allogeneic stem cell transplant from a related donor, so the T cells may come from the graft donor. Some clones in this sample may be carry-over from other donors' samples. The input for sequencing was PBMCs, taken 100 days after allogeneic stem cell transplant. DNA of the CDR3: TGTGCCAGCAGCTTGGATTGGGGGGAAGCTAATGAAAAACTGTTTTTT. This gives the protein CASSLDWGEANEKLFF.